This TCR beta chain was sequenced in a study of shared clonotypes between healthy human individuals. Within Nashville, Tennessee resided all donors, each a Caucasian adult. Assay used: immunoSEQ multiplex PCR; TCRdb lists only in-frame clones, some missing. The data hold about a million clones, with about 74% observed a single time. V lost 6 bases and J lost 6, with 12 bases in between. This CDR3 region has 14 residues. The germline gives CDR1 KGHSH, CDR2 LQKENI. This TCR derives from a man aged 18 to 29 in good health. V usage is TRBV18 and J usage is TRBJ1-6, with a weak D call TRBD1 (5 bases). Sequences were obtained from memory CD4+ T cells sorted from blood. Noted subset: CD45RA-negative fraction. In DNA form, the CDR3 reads TGTGCCAGCTCGCGGGACGGAACTAATTCACCCCTCCACTTT. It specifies CASSRDGTNSPLHF.